These T cell receptor beta chains were read from a single sample in a study of blood T cell repertoires in COVID-19. TCRdb's table, derived via immunoSEQ multiplex PCR, lists solely in-frame clones and lacks some. The repertoire has 70,000 or so clones, about nine tenths of them found once; the top ten carry under 6.5%. The sequenced sample consisted of peripheral blood. The receptors stem from a woman aged 18-29 years with acute or convalescent COVID-19. The CDR3 runs from the conserved cysteine through the conserved F or W. D genes are given only for firm matches. Clone sizes are given selectively: once, few, many, or a class where the clone is expanded.

size,J,D,V,CDR3,DNA
few,TRBJ1-6,.,TRBV19,CASSIDLVDSPLHF,TGTGCCAGTAGTATCGACCTAGTGGATTCACCCCTCCACTTT
once,TRBJ2-5,TRBD1,TRBV5-6,CASRYRTGRGETQYF,TGTGCCAGCCGCTACAGGACAGGGCGGGGAGAGACCCAGTACTTC
.,TRBJ2-7,.,TRBV25-1,CASSYGNEQYF,TGTGCCAGCAGTTATGGCAACGAGCAGTACTTC
.,TRBJ2-1,TRBD2,TRBV29-1,CSVTSGRVRGNEQFF,TGCAGCGTTACTAGCGGGAGGGTCCGGGGCAATGAGCAGTTCTTC
.,TRBJ1-1,.,TRBV11-2,CASSPLIGGGTEAFF,TGTGCCAGCAGCCCCCTTATAGGGGGGGGGACTGAAGCTTTCTTT
.,TRBJ2-5,.,TRBV7-2,CASSLNPGLTQETQYF,TGTGCCAGCAGCTTAAACCCCGGACTAACCCAAGAGACCCAGTACTTC
.,TRBJ2-1,TRBD2,TRBV5-8,CASNLAGAAYNEQFF,TGTGCCAGCAATCTAGCGGGAGCGGCCTACAATGAGCAGTTCTTC
.,TRBJ1-1,TRBD1,TRBV5-1,CASSLEQGMNTEAFF,TGCGCCAGCAGCTTGGAACAGGGGATGAACACTGAAGCTTTCTTT
.,TRBJ1-2,.,TRBV7-8,CASSLRTTGPRKGYGYTF,TGTGCCAGCAGCTTAAGGACTACGGGGCCCCGGAAGGGGTATGGCTACACCTTC
.,TRBJ2-7,.,TRBV6-5,CASSSSTVPYEQYF,TGTGCCAGCAGTTCCTCGACAGTCCCCTACGAGCAGTACTTC
.,TRBJ1-2,.,TRBV12-3/TRBV12-4,CASSPDTYYGYTF,TGTGCCAGCAGCCCAGACACCTACTATGGCTACACCTTC
.,TRBJ2-4,.,TRBV9,CASSVVWWGESKNIQYF,TGTGCCAGCAGCGTAGTTTGGTGGGGGGAGAGCAAAAACATTCAGTACTTC
.,TRBJ2-1,TRBD1,TRBV5-6,CASSSGFRGNEQFF,TGTGCCAGCAGCTCTGGCTTCAGGGGGAATGAGCAGTTCTTC
.,TRBJ2-3,.,TRBV9,CASSPLPGSSTDTQYF,TGTGCCAGCAGCCCGCTACCGGGGTCTAGCACAGATACGCAGTATTTT
.,TRBJ1-1,.,TRBV29-1,CSVGRRANTEAFF,TGCAGCGTTGGTCGCAGGGCTAACACTGAAGCTTTCTTT
.,TRBJ2-1,TRBD2,TRBV27,CASSHSSGGFEQFF,TGTGCCAGCAGTCATTCTAGCGGGGGTTTTGAGCAGTTCTTC
.,TRBJ2-1,TRBD2,TRBV2,CASRDGLAGEVWEQFF,TGTGCCAGCAGAGACGGACTAGCGGGAGAGGTTTGGGAGCAGTTCTTC
.,TRBJ1-2,TRBD1,TRBV20-1,CSASQGGDRYTF,TGCAGTGCTAGTCAGGGGGGTGATCGCTACACCTTC
.,TRBJ1-4,TRBD1,TRBV30,CAWSSGTGGTASTNEKLFF,TGTGCCTGGAGTTCAGGGACAGGCGGAACGGCCTCAACTAATGAAAAACTGTTTTTT
.,TRBJ2-1,TRBD2,TRBV7-9,CASSLDGLAGKFF,TGTGCCAGCAGCTTAGACGGACTAGCGGGAAAGTTCTTC
.,TRBJ2-2,TRBD1,TRBV6-7,CASSYAGTANTGELFF,TGTGCCAGCAGTTACGCCGGGACAGCGAACACCGGGGAGCTGTTTTTT
.,TRBJ2-2,.,TRBV7-9,CASSPPGLVTGELFF,TGTGCCAGCAGCCCACCGGGACTTGTAACCGGGGAGCTGTTTTTT
.,TRBJ2-2,.,TRBV6-1,CASRGLNTGELFF,TGTGCCAGCAGGGGGCTGAACACCGGGGAGCTGTTTTTT
.,TRBJ2-3,.,TRBV5-6,CASSSGQVGTDTQYF,TGTGCCAGCAGCTCCGGTCAGGTTGGCACAGATACGCAGTATTTT
.,TRBJ2-7,TRBD1,TRBV13,CASSDGQGASYEQYF,TGTGCCAGCAGCGACGGACAGGGGGCATCCTACGAGCAGTACTTC
.,TRBJ2-1,TRBD2,TRBV29-1,CSVSRGTSGIVEQFF,TGCAGCGTCAGCAGGGGGACTAGCGGGATTGTTGAGCAGTTCTTC
.,TRBJ1-1,.,TRBV19,CASSIWTENTEAFF,TGTGCCAGTAGTATATGGACAGAAAACACTGAAGCTTTCTTT
.,TRBJ2-7,.,TRBV29-1,CSVGGVLLREQYF,TGCAGCGTTGGCGGGGTGCTGCTCCGCGAGCAGTACTTC
.,TRBJ2-5,TRBD1,TRBV5-5,CASSLAGGAAVETQYF,TGTGCCAGCAGCTTGGCAGGGGGCGCGGCGGTAGAGACCCAGTACTTC
.,TRBJ1-1,TRBD1,TRBV11-2,CASSFWQGELTEAFF,TGTGCCAGCAGCTTTTGGCAGGGGGAGCTCACTGAAGCTTTCTTT
.,TRBJ1-5,TRBD1,TRBV6-5,CASSKDRWDQPQHF,TGTGCCAGCAGTAAGGACAGGTGGGATCAGCCCCAGCATTTT
.,TRBJ2-1,TRBD1,TRBV30,CAWEGQGGYNEQFF,TGTGCCTGGGAGGGACAGGGGGGTTACAATGAGCAGTTCTTC
.,TRBJ1-3,.,TRBV28,CASSPRVPGNTIYF,TGTGCCAGCAGTCCCAGGGTGCCCGGAAACACCATATATTTT
.,TRBJ1-4,.,TRBV18,CASSPEGSTLEKLFF,TGTGCCAGCTCACCGGAGGGGTCGACACTGGAAAAACTGTTTTTT
once,TRBJ1-2,TRBD1,TRBV25-1,CASSGIPGQDFRGYTF,TGTGCCAGCAGTGGAATTCCGGGACAGGATTTCCGAGGCTACACCTTC
.,TRBJ1-5,.,TRBV18,CASSPDTYQPQHF,TGTGCCAGCTCACCTGACACGTATCAGCCCCAGCATTTT
.,TRBJ2-2,.,TRBV7-9,CASSPDGLTGELFF,TGTGCCAGCAGCCCGGACGGACTCACCGGGGAGCTGTTTTTT
.,TRBJ1-2,TRBD1,TRBV28,CASSLTGTGYYGYTF,TGTGCCAGCAGTTTGACTGGGACAGGATACTATGGCTACACCTTC
once,TRBJ1-2,.,TRBV3-1/TRBV3-2,CASSQAGRDHLTSNYGYTF,TGTGCCAGCAGCCAAGCCGGCCGAGATCACCTGACTTCTAACTATGGCTACACCTTC
.,TRBJ2-7,.,TRBV6-5,CASSPTRGVDEQYF,TGTGCCAGCAGCCCCACCAGGGGAGTTGACGAGCAGTACTTC
.,TRBJ2-1,.,TRBV4-3,CASSTTPGARNEQFF,TGCGCCAGCAGCACCACCCCAGGGGCGCGGAATGAGCAGTTCTTC
once,TRBJ1-5,TRBD1,TRBV19,CASSATGGGQPQHF,TGTGCCAGTAGTGCCACAGGGGGCGGTCAGCCCCAGCATTTT
.,TRBJ1-2,TRBD1,TRBV7-9,CASSLAPKDRPNYGYTF,TGTGCCAGCAGCCTAGCGCCGAAGGACAGGCCAAACTATGGCTACACCTTC
.,TRBJ2-7,.,TRBV6-6,CASSYQGLNEQYF,TGTGCCAGCAGTTACCAGGGTTTGAACGAGCAGTACTTC
.,TRBJ2-2,TRBD1,TRBV19,CASSIGQGSTGELFF,TGTGCCAGTAGTATTGGACAGGGGTCGACCGGGGAGCTGTTTTTT
.,TRBJ2-7,.,TRBV6-2/TRBV6-3,CASSYVAGNPYEQYF,TGTGCCAGCAGTTACGTGGCGGGAAACCCCTACGAGCAGTACTTC
.,TRBJ2-7,.,TRBV7-8,CASSLEDSSYEQYF,TGTGCCAGCAGCTTAGAAGACAGCTCCTACGAGCAGTACTTC
once,TRBJ2-3,TRBD1,TRBV5-1,CASSLGGGGTDTQYF,TGCGCCAGCAGCTTGGGAGGGGGCGGCACAGATACGCAGTATTTT
.,TRBJ1-4,.,TRBV6-5,CASDFSGTNEKLFF,TGTGCCAGCGACTTCTCGGGGACTAATGAAAAACTGTTTTTT